What follows are 32 T cell receptor beta chains derived from one specimen sequenced in a study of glioma-infiltrating T cells after dendritic cell vaccination. Clones were sequenced by immunoSEQ multiplex PCR, and TCRdb holds only the in-frame ones, with some missing. Of over 90,000 clones listed, approximately 80% are singletons. The sample here was blood, taken before dendritic cell vaccination. The receptors stem from a human donor with glioblastoma.

The chain employs TRBV7-3 and TRBJ1-5, with D perhaps TRBD1 (5 bases). Germline V lookup: CDR1 SGHTA, CDR2 FQGTGA. CDR3 size: 14 residues. V dropped 7 bases and J dropped 6 bases, with 16 bases sitting between them. The CDR3, as DNA: TGTGCCAGCACCTTGGGGGGGAAGGCTCAGCCCCAGCATTTT. Amino acid sequence: CASTLGGKAQPQHF.

Only one count was recorded for this clone. CDR3 sequence: CASHRGRDEQYF. The CDR3 region has the DNA TGCGCCAGCCACAGGGGGCGTGACGAGCAGTACTTC. The V gene is TRBV5-1, the J gene TRBJ2-7; 9 bases are a match to TRBD1. The CDR3 runs to 12 residues. CDR1 is SGHRS, CDR2 YFSETQ, per germline. Losses at the gene ends were 7 bases for V and 5 bases for J; bases not matched to a gene: 4.

This chain links TRBV28 with TRBJ2-5, with 7 nucleotides matching TRBD1. With the DNA end fitting TRBJ2-7 better, the J assignment may be wrong. Germline-derived CDR1 and CDR2 are MDHEN and SYDVKM. This CDR3 spans 14 amino acids. The CDR3 nucleotides are TGTGCCAGCTACAGGGACAGTAACATCTACGAGCAGTACTTC. Protein: CASYRDSNIYEQYF.

V is TRBV9 and J is TRBJ2-1; no clear D gene. CDR3 length: 14 residues. Germline V gene data show CDR1 as SGDLS and CDR2 as YYNGEE. The V gene lost 0 bases and the J gene lost 0 bases, with 4 bases spanning the gap. The CDR3 nucleotides are TGTGCCAGCAGCGTAGTGAGCTCCTACAATGAGCAGTTCTTC. Residues: CASSVVSSYNEQFF.

In its sample, this clone was seen a few times. The V call is TRBV30, the J call TRBJ1-2, with D uncertain. The CDR3 extends over 13 amino acids. The V gene lost 3 bases and the J gene lost 7 bases, with 15 bases spanning the gap. From germline, CDR1 is GTSNPN and CDR2 SVGIG (reference sequence). Here the CDR3 DNA reads TGTGCCTGGAGAGAGGAGGCGGTCGTTGGCTACACCTTC. Residues: CAWREEAVVGYTF. Full variable domain (remainder filled in from reference TRBV30 and TRBJ1-2): SQTIHQWPATLVQPVGSPLSLECTVEGTSNPNLYWYRQAAGRGLQLLFYSVGIGQISSEVPQNLSASRPQDRQFILSSKKLLLSDSGFYLCAWREEAVVGYTFGSGTRLTVV.

The chain couples TRBV10-1 to TRBJ2-4, with 9 bases identical to TRBD1. This CDR3 has 15 amino acids. The V and J ends lost 3 bases and 7 bases, in that order; junction bases with no gene match: 7. CDR1 WNHNN and CDR2 SYGVQD come from the germline V gene (reference sequence). The CDR3 is CASSDPRTGANIQYF. Here the CDR3 DNA reads TGCGCCAGCAGTGACCCTAGGACAGGGGCGAACATTCAGTACTTC.

This clone has more than one count but fewer than ten. J is TRBJ2-3 and V is TRBV10-2; 7 bases line up with TRBD2. CDR3 length equals 15 residues. Germline V gene data show CDR1 as WSHSY and CDR2 as SAAADI. V was pared by 2 bases and J by 3 bases, with 5 bases of the junction left unmatched. CDR3 protein: CASSEGGVGTDTQYF. CDR3 DNA sequence: TGCGCCAGCAGTGAGGGGGGGGTCGGGACAGATACGCAGTATTTT.

As DNA, the CDR3 is TGTGCCAGCAGTCCCGGGACAACTCCCTCCTACGAGCAGTACTTC. The encoded protein is CASSPGTTPSYEQYF. V gene TRBV6-5 combines with J gene TRBJ2-7; perhaps TRBD1 as D (6 bases). CDR1 and CDR2 from the germline V gene are MNHEY and SVGAGI. V lost 5 bases and J 0 bases, leaving 14 bases between the germline ends. The CDR3 runs 15 residues.

The J gene is TRBJ2-5, the V gene TRBV29-1; D is unclear. V was clipped by 2 bases and J by 4 bases, with 8 bases between them. The germline V gene encodes CDR1 SQVTM and CDR2 ANQGSEA. This CDR3 is built from 12 residues. CDR3 amino acids: CSVERGRETQYF. The DNA of the CDR3 is TGCAGCGTTGAACGAGGCAGAGAGACCCAGTACTTC.

This clone occurred once. This sequence joins TRBV19 and TRBJ1-2; D call uncertain. This CDR3 contains 14 residues. Per germline, CDR1 LNHDA and CDR2 SQIVND (reference sequence). V shed 1 base and J shed 2 bases, with 8 bases lying between them. The CDR3 DNA sequence: TGTGCCAGTAGTATAGCCGGAGGAAACTATGGCTACACCTTC. It is translated as CASSIAGGNYGYTF. The full variable domain, in which reference TRBV19 and TRBJ1-2 provide the parts outside the CDR3, is DGGITQSPKYLFRKEGQNVTLSCEQNLNHDAMYWYRQDPGQGLRLIYYSQIVNDFQKGDIAEGYSVSREKKESFPLTVTSAQKNPTAFYLCASSIAGGNYGYTFGSGTRLTVV.

The chain links TRBV5-1 to TRBJ2-5, with 9 bases aligning to TRBD1. Germline lookup yields CDR1 SGHRS and CDR2 YFSETQ. The CDR3 consists of 15 residues. Germline trimming cut 3 bases from V and 5 bases from J; bases unmatched to any gene: 8. The CDR3 DNA sequence: TGCGCCAGCAGCTCACCCGGGACAGGGAGGGAGACCCAGTACTTC. Translation: CASSSPGTGRETQYF. The full variable domain, completed using reference TRBV5-1 and TRBJ2-5, is KAGVTQTPRYLIKTRGQQVTLSCSPISGHRSVSWYQQTPGQGLQFLFEYFSETQRNKGNFPGRFSGRQFSNSRSEMNVSTLELGDSALYLCASSSPGTGRETQYFGPGTRLLVL.

The chain carries TRBV30 and TRBJ1-6; D might be TRBD1 (6 bases). Germline CDR1 GTSNPN, CDR2 SVGIG (reference sequence). The CDR3 spans 15 residues. V lost 2 bases and J 7 bases, leaving 15 bases between the germline ends. The CDR3, as DNA: TGTGCCTGGAGTCCCAAGGGGGACCCAAATTCACCCCTCCACTTT. As protein: CAWSPKGDPNSPLHF.

In DNA form, the CDR3 reads TGTGCCAGTAGTACGGAGTGGAGCTCCTACGAGCAGTACTTC. It yields the protein CASSTEWSSYEQYF. The chain carries TRBV19 and TRBJ2-7; D gene unclear. The CDR3 runs 14 residues. Germline V gene data show CDR1 as LNHDA and CDR2 as SQIVND (reference sequence). Trimming left V 4 bases short and J 0 bases short, with 10 bases between. Based on the CDR3 plus reference TRBV19 and TRBJ2-7, the full variable domain is DGGITQSPKYLFRKEGQNVTLSCEQNLNHDAMYWYRQDPGQGLRLIYYSQIVNDFQKGDIAEGYSVSREKKESFPLTVTSAQKNPTAFYLCASSTEWSSYEQYFGPGTRLTVT.

The J gene is TRBJ1-2, the V gene TRBV25-1; D perhaps matches TRBD1 (5 bases). Per the germline V gene, CDR1 is MGHDK and CDR2 is SYGVNS. The CDR3 loop spans 11 amino acids. V was trimmed by 7 bases and J by 8 bases, leaving 11 bases between them. CDR3 amino acids: CASMVGHGYTF. The DNA of the CDR3 is TGTGCCAGCATGGTGGGGCACGGCTACACCTTC.

This chain joins TRBV9 and TRBJ1-2; perhaps TRBD1 as D (6 bases). The CDR3 loop spans 14 amino acids. Deletions cut 3 bases from V and 0 bases from J, with 9 bases between. Germline CDR1 reads SGDLS; CDR2 reads YYNGEE. The CDR3 loop is CASSADSSNYGYTF. The CDR3 nucleotides read TGTGCCAGCAGCGCGGACAGCTCTAACTATGGCTACACCTTC.

The V and J genes are TRBV19 and TRBJ1-1; D gene uncertain. Trimming pared 6 bases from V and 4 bases from J, leaving 15 bases between. This CDR3 contains 14 residues. CDR1 is LNHDA and CDR2 is SQIVND in the germline V gene (reference sequence). CDR3 protein: CASSPREGITEAFF. For the CDR3, the DNA is TGTGCCAGTAGCCCCCGGGAAGGGATCACTGAAGCTTTCTTT.

This sequence joins TRBV13 and TRBJ2-5; 8 bases agree with TRBD2. Germline V gene data show CDR1 as PRHDT and CDR2 as FYEKMQ (reference sequence). The CDR3 is made up of 15 amino acids. V shed 2 bases, J shed 5 bases, and the junction held 7 bases outside the gene matches. In DNA, the CDR3 is TGTGCCAGCAGCTTAACCGGGGGGGCGATTGAGACCCAGTACTTC. It yields the protein CASSLTGGAIETQYF.

This chain uses TRBV5-1 with TRBJ2-3, with a tentative D call TRBD2 (6 bases). The CDR3 runs to 15 residues. Germline CDR1 and CDR2: SGHRS and YFSETQ. Trimming pared 3 bases from V and 4 bases from J, leaving 15 bases between. This CDR3 is CASSSSEGVSDTQYF. CDR3 nucleotide sequence: TGCGCCAGCAGCTCTAGCGAAGGTGTATCAGATACGCAGTATTTT.

The rearrangement joins TRBV19 to TRBJ1-1; 7 bases match TRBD1. Germline loops: CDR1 LNHDA, CDR2 SQIVND (reference sequence). This CDR3 spans 14 amino acids. J lost 6 bases, V lost 4 bases, and 8 bases had no gene match. For the CDR3, the DNA is TGTGCCAGTAGTACGGACAGGCCAGGGGCTGAAGCTTTCTTT. Its protein is CASSTDRPGAEAFF.

This clone showed up just a few times. V usage is TRBV2 and J usage is TRBJ1-1; D possibly corresponds to TRBD1 (5 bases). Germline CDR1 reads SNHLY; CDR2 reads FYNNEI. The CDR3 is 17 residues long. V was pared by 2 bases and J by 0 bases, with 16 bases between. The CDR3 protein is CASSEMLRVTLNTEAFF. The CDR3 nucleotides are TGTGCCAGCAGTGAAATGCTCAGGGTCACACTGAACACTGAAGCTTTCTTT.

This chain connects TRBV6-1 to TRBJ2-3; TRBD1 matches 9 bases. Germline values: CDR1 MNHNS, CDR2 SASEGT. V trimming: 9 bases; J trimming: 2 bases; junction bases outside the gene matches: 6. The length of the CDR3 is 14 residues. Written as DNA, the CDR3 is TGTGCCAGTACCGGGACAGGGACCACAGATACGCAGTATTTT. It specifies CASTGTGTTDTQYF.

This clone was picked up a small number of times. This chain uses TRBV7-2 with TRBJ1-1; maybe TRBD1 (6 bases). Trimming stripped 3 bases from V and 0 bases from J, with 8 bases between. There are 14 residues in the CDR3. CDR1 SGHTA and CDR2 FQGNSA come from the germline V gene. CDR3 coding DNA: TGTGCCAGCAGCTTGCAGGGGATGAACACTGAAGCTTTCTTT. Its translation: CASSLQGMNTEAFF.

The chain has TRBV11-3 and TRBJ2-7, with 10 bases aligning to TRBD1. Germline loops: CDR1 SGHNT, CDR2 YENEEA. This CDR3 has 15 residues. Trimming cost V 6 bases and J 1 base; bases outside gene matches: 6. CDR3: CASRSRDRGSYEQYF. In DNA form, the CDR3 reads TGTGCCAGCAGATCCCGGGACAGGGGATCCTACGAGCAGTACTTC.

CDR3 coding DNA: TGTGCCAGCAGCTTAGAAGCGGCTCTAGGCGAGCAGTACTTC. It codes for CASSLEAALGEQYF. V gene TRBV7-2 combines with J gene TRBJ2-7; weak D call: TRBD2 (5 bases). The CDR3 consists of 14 residues. Trimming left V 1 base short and J 6 bases short, with 13 bases between. The V gene's germline CDR1 is SGHTA and CDR2 FQGNSA. The full variable domain, with the rest looked up from reference TRBV7-2 and TRBJ2-7, is GAGVSQSPSNKVTEKGKDVELRCDPISGHTALYWYRQSLGQGLEFLIYFQGNSAPDKSGLPSDRFSAERTGGSVSTLTIQRTQQEDSAVYLCASSLEAALGEQYFGPGTRLTVT.

The V and J genes are TRBV2 and TRBJ1-4; D remains ambiguous. CDR3 length: 14 amino acids. V lost 6 bases, J lost 3 bases, and 11 bases lay in between. The germline V gene encodes CDR1 SNHLY and CDR2 FYNNEI. This CDR3 reads CASSTYRANEKLFF. The CDR3 DNA sequence: TGTGCCAGCAGCACTTACCGGGCTAATGAAAAACTGTTTTTT.

The V and J genes are TRBV27 and TRBJ1-4; TRBD1 agrees at 7 bases. Germline CDR1 MNHEY, CDR2 SMNVEV (reference sequence). Trimming cost V 4 bases and J 8 bases; bases outside gene matches: 7. The CDR3 contains 14 residues. CDR3 residues: CASSYDRVGEKLFF. Written as DNA, the CDR3 is TGTGCCAGCAGTTATGACAGGGTGGGCGAAAAACTGTTTTTT.

The rearrangement joins TRBV2 to TRBJ2-7; D remains ambiguous. From germline, CDR1 is SNHLY and CDR2 FYNNEI. The CDR3 has 15 residues. V lost 1 base to trimming and J lost 2 bases, with 12 bases between them. The CDR3 DNA reads as TGTGCCAGCAGTGAAGGGGCAGTGCAAACCTACGAGCAGTACTTC. Translation: CASSEGAVQTYEQYF.

The gene calls are TRBV11-2 and TRBJ1-1; TRBD1 might be the D (5 bases). V was trimmed by 5 bases and J by 1 base, leaving 17 bases between them. The CDR3 runs to 16 residues. Germline V gene data show CDR1 as SGHAT and CDR2 as FQNNGV. In nucleotides, the CDR3 is TGTGCCAGCAGCCCAATGTGGCAGGGATGGAACACTGAAGCTTTCTTT. It codes for CASSPMWQGWNTEAFF.

The J gene is TRBJ2-4, the V gene TRBV5-1; 11 nucleotides align to TRBD1. The germline V gene has CDR1 SGHRS and CDR2 YFSETQ. The CDR3 loop spans 16 amino acids. Trimming at V came to 4 bases and at J to 2 bases, leaving 5 bases not matched to a gene. CDR3 in DNA: TGCGCCAGCAGCACGGGGACAGGGGGGACCAAAAACATTCAGTACTTC. Amino acid sequence: CASSTGTGGTKNIQYF.

This clone was seen once. V usage is TRBV29-1 and J usage is TRBJ1-1; D is unresolved. Per germline, CDR1 SQVTM and CDR2 ANQGSEA. V was clipped by 3 bases and J by 5 bases, with 4 bases between them. The CDR3 totals 10 residues. As DNA, the CDR3 is TGCAGCGTTGAGTCTACTGAAGCTTTCTTT. Its translation: CSVESTEAFF. Complete variable domain (other parts from reference TRBV29-1 and TRBJ1-1): SAVISQKPSRDICQRGTSLTIQCQVDSQVTMMFWYRQQPGQSLTLIATANQGSEATYESGFVIDKFPISRPNLTFSTLTVSNMSPEDSSIYLCSVESTEAFFGQGTRLTVV.

This clone was observed a handful of times. This sequence joins TRBV4-1 and TRBJ1-1; possible D gene TRBD1, 5 bases. Germline CDR1 and CDR2: MGHRA and YSYEKL. V was pared by 1 base and J by 10 bases, with 13 bases between. The CDR3 contains 13 residues. The CDR3 sequence: CASSQVSRVTAFF. As DNA, the CDR3 is TGCGCCAGCAGCCAAGTGTCCAGGGTGACAGCTTTCTTT.

Only a few counts were recorded for this clone. The V call is TRBV6-6, the J call TRBJ1-1; TRBD1 is a possible D gene (5 bases). V was cut by 7 bases and J by 0 bases, with 9 bases left in between. CDR3 length equals 13 residues. CDR1 and CDR2 from the germline V gene are MNHNY and SVGAGI (reference sequence). This CDR3 reads CASKEGVNTEAFF. In DNA form, the CDR3 reads TGTGCCAGCAAAGAAGGGGTGAACACTGAAGCTTTCTTT.